This passage covers 10 T cell receptor beta chains from one sample sequenced in a study of blood T cell repertoires in COVID-19. TCRdb's copy holds only in-frame clones and misses some; the assay was immunoSEQ multiplex PCR. The sample has 65,000 to 70,000 clones, roughly 87% seen once; the top ten hold less than 3%. The sample consisted of peripheral blood. These receptors were taken from a man older than 75 with acute or convalescent COVID-19.

The J gene is TRBJ2-3, the V gene TRBV19; 8 nucleotides match TRBD2. The CDR3 sequence is 17 residues long. After removal of 3 bases from V and 0 bases from J, the junction contained 8 bases not matched to a gene. CDR1 is LNHDA and CDR2 is SQIVND in the germline V gene (reference sequence). The CDR3 coding sequence is TGTGCCAGTAGTATCCGGGCGACTAGCGCCAGCACAGATACGCAGTATTTT. Its translation: CASSIRATSASTDTQYF.

The chain is built from TRBV2 and TRBJ1-3; D is unclear. V lost 3 bases and J 1 base, leaving 4 bases between the germline ends. This CDR3 region has 13 residues. Germline CDR1 is SNHLY and CDR2 is FYNNEI. CDR3 loop: CASSESSGNTIYF. The DNA of the CDR3 is TGTGCCAGCAGTGAGAGTTCTGGAAACACCATATATTTT.

This chain's CDR3 is CATSRDQSGSYNEQFF. In DNA form, the CDR3 reads TGTGCCACCAGCAGAGATCAGAGCGGGAGCTACAATGAGCAGTTCTTC. The gene calls are TRBV15 and TRBJ2-1, with 8 bases fitting TRBD2. Germline CDR1 LNHNV, CDR2 YYDKDF (reference sequence). V gave up 0 bases and J gave up 3 bases; unmatched junction bases: 4. The CDR3 has 16 amino acids.

The chain recombines TRBV19 with TRBJ1-5; TRBD1 matches at 9 bases. The V gene end was trimmed by 3 bases and the J gene end by 1 base; junction bases not matched to a gene: 4. Looked up from germline, CDR1 is LNHDA and CDR2 is SQIVND (reference sequence). The CDR3 is made up of 16 amino acids. The CDR3 sequence is CASSMRGQGSNQPQHF. CDR3 DNA sequence: TGTGCCAGTAGTATGCGAGGACAGGGGAGCAATCAGCCCCAGCATTTT.

The chain links TRBV6-5 to TRBJ1-2; D remains ambiguous. Germline-derived CDR1 and CDR2 are MNHEY and SVGAGI. The CDR3 totals 13 residues. Trimming cost V 2 bases and J 3 bases, with 7 bases left between them. CDR3 DNA sequence: TGTGCCAGCAGTTACGGAGGTGACTATGGCTACACCTTC. This sequence encodes CASSYGGDYGYTF.

J is TRBJ2-5 and V is TRBV5-1; TRBD1 is a possible D gene (6 bases). CDR3 length: 14 residues. V dropped 2 bases and J dropped 3 bases, with 11 bases sitting between them. Germline CDR1 reads SGHRS; CDR2 reads YFSETQ. CDR3 region: CASSFRRTEETQYF. The CDR3 nucleotides are TGCGCCAGCAGCTTCAGAAGGACAGAAGAGACCCAGTACTTC.

J is TRBJ1-1 and V is TRBV20-1, with D maybe TRBD1 (5 bases). CDR3 length: 15 amino acids. Germline V gene lookup returns CDR1 DFQATT and CDR2 SNEGSKA (reference sequence). The V end lost 3 bases, the J end lost 1 base, and 15 bases lay between the germline ends. CDR3 residues: CSASRYRQGNTEAFF. The DNA of the CDR3 is TGCAGTGCTAGTAGATACCGTCAGGGGAACACTGAAGCTTTCTTT.

This clone appeared a single time. The gene calls are TRBV12-5 and TRBJ2-5; 15 positions match TRBD2. The germline V gene encodes CDR1 LGHNT and CDR2 FRNRAP. V shed 6 bases, J shed 4 bases, and the junction held 6 bases outside the gene matches. This CDR3 is 16 amino acids long. CDR3 in amino acids: CASGPGLAGGPETQYF. The CDR3 DNA reads TGTGCTAGTGGACCGGGACTAGCGGGAGGTCCAGAGACCCAGTACTTC.

The V and J genes are TRBV2 and TRBJ2-7, with 7 bases that match TRBD2. CDR1 is SNHLY and CDR2 is FYNNEI in the germline V gene. The CDR3 sequence is 14 residues long. J gave up 2 bases and V 6 bases, and 7 bases lay outside the gene matches. Written as DNA, the CDR3 is TGTGCCAGCAGCGAGGGACTAACCCCCTACGAGCAGTACTTC. Its translation is CASSEGLTPYEQYF.

This clone was seen only once. The chain carries TRBV9 and TRBJ2-2; 8 bases are shared with TRBD2. Germline CDR1 is SGDLS and CDR2 is YYNGEE. The CDR3 loop spans 16 amino acids. The ends lost 0 bases at V and 5 bases at J; junction bases unmatched: 6. The CDR3 protein is CASSVGSGSRTGELFF. CDR3 nucleotide sequence: TGTGCCAGCAGCGTAGGAAGCGGGAGTAGAACCGGGGAGCTGTTTTTT.